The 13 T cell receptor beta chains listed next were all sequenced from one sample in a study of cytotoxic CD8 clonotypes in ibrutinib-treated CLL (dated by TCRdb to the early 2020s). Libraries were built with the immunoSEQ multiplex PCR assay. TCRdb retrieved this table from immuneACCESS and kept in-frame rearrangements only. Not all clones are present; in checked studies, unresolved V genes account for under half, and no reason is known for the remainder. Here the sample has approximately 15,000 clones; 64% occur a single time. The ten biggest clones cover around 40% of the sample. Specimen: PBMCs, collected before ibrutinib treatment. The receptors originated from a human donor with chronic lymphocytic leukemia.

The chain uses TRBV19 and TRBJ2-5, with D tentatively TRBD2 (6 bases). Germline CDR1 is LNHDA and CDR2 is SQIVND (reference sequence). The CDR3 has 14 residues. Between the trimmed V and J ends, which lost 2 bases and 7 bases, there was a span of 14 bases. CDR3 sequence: CASSIQATGGTQYF. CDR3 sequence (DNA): TGTGCCAGTAGTATACAGGCGACCGGGGGGACCCAGTACTTC.

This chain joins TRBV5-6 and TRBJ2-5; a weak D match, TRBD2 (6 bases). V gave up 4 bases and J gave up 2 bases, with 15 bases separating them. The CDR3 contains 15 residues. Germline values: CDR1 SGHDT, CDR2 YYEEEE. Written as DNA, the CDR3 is TGTGCCAGCAGCCCGACGGGGGATACACAAGAGACCCAGTACTTC. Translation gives CASSPTGDTQETQYF.

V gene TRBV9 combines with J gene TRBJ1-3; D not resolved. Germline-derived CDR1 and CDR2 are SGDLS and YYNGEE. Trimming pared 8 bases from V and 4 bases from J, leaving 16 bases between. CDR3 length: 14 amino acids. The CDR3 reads CASTNEPNGNTIYF. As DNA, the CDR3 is TGTGCCAGTACGAACGAGCCTAACGGAAACACCATATATTTT.

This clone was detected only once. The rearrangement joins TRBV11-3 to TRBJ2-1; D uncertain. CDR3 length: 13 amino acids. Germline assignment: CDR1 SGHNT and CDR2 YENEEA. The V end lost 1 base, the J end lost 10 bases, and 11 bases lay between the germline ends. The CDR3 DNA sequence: TGTGCCAGCAGCTTAGGGCTAGAGTACGAGCAGTTCTTC. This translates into CASSLGLEYEQFF.

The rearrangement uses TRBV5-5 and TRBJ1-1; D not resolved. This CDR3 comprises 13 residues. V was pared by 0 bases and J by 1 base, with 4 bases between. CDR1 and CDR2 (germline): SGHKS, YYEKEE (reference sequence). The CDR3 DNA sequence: TGTGCCAGCAGCTTGGGTACGAACACTGAAGCTTTCTTT. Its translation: CASSLGTNTEAFF.

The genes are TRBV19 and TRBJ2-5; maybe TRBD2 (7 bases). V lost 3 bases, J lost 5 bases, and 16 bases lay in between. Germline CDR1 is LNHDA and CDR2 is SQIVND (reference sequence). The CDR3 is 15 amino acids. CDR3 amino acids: CASSMLRGARETQYF. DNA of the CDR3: TGTGCCAGTAGTATGCTCCGGGGGGCTCGGGAGACCCAGTACTTC.

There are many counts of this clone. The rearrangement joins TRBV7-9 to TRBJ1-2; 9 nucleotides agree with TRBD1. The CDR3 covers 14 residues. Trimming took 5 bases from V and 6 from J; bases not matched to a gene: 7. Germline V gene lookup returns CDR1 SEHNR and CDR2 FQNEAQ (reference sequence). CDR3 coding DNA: TGTGCCAGCAGCCCTCCCCGACAGGGGGATGGCTACACCTTC. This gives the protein CASSPPRQGDGYTF.

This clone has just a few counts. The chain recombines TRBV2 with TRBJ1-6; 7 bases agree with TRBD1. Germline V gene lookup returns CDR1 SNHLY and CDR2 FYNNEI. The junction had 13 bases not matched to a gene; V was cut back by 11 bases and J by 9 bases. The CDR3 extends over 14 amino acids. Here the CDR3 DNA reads TGTGCCCTGGGGGGCGGGACAGCTGCTTCACCCCTCCACTTT. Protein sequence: CALGGGTAASPLHF. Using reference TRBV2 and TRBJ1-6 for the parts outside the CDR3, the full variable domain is EPEVTQTPSHQVTQMGQEVILRCVPISNHLYFYWYRQILGQKVEFLVSFYNNEISEKSEIFDDQFSVERPDGSNFTLKIRSTKLEDSAMYFCALGGGTAASPLHFGNGTRLTVT.

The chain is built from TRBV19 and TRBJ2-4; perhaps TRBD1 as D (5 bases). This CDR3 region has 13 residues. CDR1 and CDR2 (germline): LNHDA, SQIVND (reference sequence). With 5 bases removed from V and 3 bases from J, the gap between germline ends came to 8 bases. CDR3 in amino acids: CASSPDSKNIQYF. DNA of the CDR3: TGTGCCAGTAGTCCTGACAGCAAAAACATTCAGTACTTC.

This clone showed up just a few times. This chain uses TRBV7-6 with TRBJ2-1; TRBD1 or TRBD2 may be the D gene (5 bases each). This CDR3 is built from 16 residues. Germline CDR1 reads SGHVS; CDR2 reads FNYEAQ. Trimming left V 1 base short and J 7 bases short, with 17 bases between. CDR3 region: CASSLGSQGVGNEQFF. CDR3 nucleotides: TGTGCCAGCAGCTTAGGATCCCAGGGAGTAGGAAATGAGCAGTTCTTC.

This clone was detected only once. This CDR3 reads CASSPHRGDSPLHF. DNA for the CDR3: TGTGCCAGCAGCCCCCACAGGGGCGATTCACCCCTCCACTTT. V is TRBV7-8 and J is TRBJ1-6; 7 nucleotides match TRBD1. V lost 5 bases, J lost 8 bases, and 6 bases stayed unmatched. The germline CDR1 and CDR2 sequences are SGHVS and FQNEAQ. This CDR3 has 14 residues.

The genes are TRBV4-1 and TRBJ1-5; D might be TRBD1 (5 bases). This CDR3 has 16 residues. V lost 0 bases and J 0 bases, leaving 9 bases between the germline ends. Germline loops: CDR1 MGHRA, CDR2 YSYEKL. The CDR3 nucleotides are TGCGCCAGCAGCCAAGAGCCAGGGAATAGCAATCAGCCCCAGCATTTT. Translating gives CASSQEPGNSNQPQHF.

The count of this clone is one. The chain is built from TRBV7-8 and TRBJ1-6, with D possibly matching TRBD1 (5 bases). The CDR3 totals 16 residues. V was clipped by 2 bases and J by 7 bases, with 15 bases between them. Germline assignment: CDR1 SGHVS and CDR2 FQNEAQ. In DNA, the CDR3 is TGTGCCAGCAGCTTAAGGGACGTCACGGAAAATTCACCCCTCCACTTT. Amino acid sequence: CASSLRDVTENSPLHF.